This T cell receptor beta chain was recorded in a study of CD8 T cells in Susac syndrome. TEMRA cells were FACS-enriched and CD8+ and CD4+ T cells negatively isolated. A quantity of roughly 0.5 to 1 ug RNA underwent reverse transcription using random hexamers. TCR beta CDR3 was amplified by immunoSEQ covering 54 Vbeta and 13 Jbeta. MiXCR, run by TCRdb on the immunoSEQ multiplex PCR reads, gives a single entry per CDR3 protein. Of about 84,000 distinct CDR3 sequences listed, around 96% are singletons. The specimen sequenced was CD8+ T cells from PBMCs. This TCR was sampled from a human donor with Susac syndrome.

The CDR3, as DNA: TGTGCCAGCAGCTTATTCCGTCGGGGGGCCTACGAGCAGTACTTC. It is translated as CASSLFRRGAYEQYF. The chain couples TRBV13 to TRBJ2-7; 7 nucleotides line up with TRBD2. CDR3 length equals 15 residues. The germline V gene encodes CDR1 PRHDT and CDR2 FYEKMQ (reference sequence). Germline trimming cut 2 bases from V and 2 bases from J; bases unmatched to any gene: 6.